This T cell receptor (beta chain) is drawn from a study of T cells in Graves' hyperthyroidism and ophthalmopathy. Regions amplified from RNA transcripts were the TCR beta CDR3 regions. Initially, a first-round RT-PCR of the TCR CDR3 employed the HTBI primer set. MiXCR, run by TCRdb on the multiplex PCR reads, gives a single entry per CDR3 protein. The table shows 350,000 to 450,000 distinct CDR3 sequences, with over 11% occurring only once. Germline loops: CDR1 MNHEY, CDR2 SVGAGI. The CDR3 totals 17 residues. As to this clonotype: A single base separates this from a much larger clone, so it may be a read error.

The rearrangement links TRBV6-5 to TRBJ2-7; 8 positions agree with TRBD2. This clonotype originated in a man aged 50-60 years with Graves' ophthalmopathy. Sequenced: blood. CDR3 amino acids: CASRYSPAAGGEHEQYF. The DNA of the CDR3 is TGTGCCAGCCGTTACTCCCCGGCCGCGGGAGGCGAACACGAGCAGTACTTC.